The source of this TCR beta chain is a study of PD-L1 blockade in urothelial cancer. Overall study context: Earlier, patients had received 0 to 3 chemotherapy regimens. Blood analysis was done at 3 weeks (second dose) and 6 weeks after treatment began. The study's findings and limits: Patients who had durable benefit saw their tumor-associated blood clones expand more at 3 weeks.

Notes on this clone: Its antigen is not identified.

Sequenced by immunoSEQ multiplex PCR; TCRdb stores in-frame clones only, minus some. The data contain about 110,000 clones, around 93% of them seen just once; the ten biggest clones take up around 4%. The germline V gene encodes CDR1 LNHDA and CDR2 SQIVND (reference sequence). The CDR3 runs to 14 residues. V lost 5 bases and J lost 2, with 12 bases in between. Regarding time point: peripheral blood 6 weeks after treatment start. Patients each gave 1 to 8 samples, pretreatment and on-treatment. The specimen was PBMCs, collected around atezolizumab (anti-PD-L1) treatment. The TCR sequence derives from a man aged 60-69 years with urothelial cancer. The gene calls are TRBV19 and TRBJ1-2; weak D call: TRBD1 (5 bases). In nucleotides, the CDR3 is TGTGCCAGTAGTGGTACAGGTGCAAACTATGGCTACACCTTC. Amino acid sequence: CASSGTGANYGYTF.